A selection of T cell receptor beta chains follows, all from one sample in a study of cytomegalovirus exposure and HLA in healthy donors. The data were produced by immunoSEQ multiplex PCR, yet TCRdb's version contains in-frame clones alone and is incomplete. Of 140,000 or so clones in the sample, over 60% were seen once. Sequenced material: PBMCs. The receptors come from a woman younger than 45 in good health and CMV-seronegative. The CDR3 runs from the conserved cysteine through the conserved F or W. The D gene is left open where the match is weak. Rows may omit the clone size; those that give it use once, few, many or a size class.

j_gene	v_gene	d_gene	abundance	CDR3aa	CDR3nt
TRBJ2-2	TRBV6-6	TRBD2	-	CASSTSGGFTGELFF	TGTGCCAGCAGTACTAGCGGGGGGTTCACCGGGGAGCTGTTTTTT
TRBJ1-4	TRBV11-2	-	-	CASSSYPKGVRGEKLFF	TGTGCCAGCAGCTCTTATCCGAAGGGGGTGAGGGGTGAAAAACTGTTTTTT
TRBJ1-2	TRBV6-6	-	-	CASRGRDGGELGF	TGTGCCAGCAGGGGGAGGGACGGAGGTGAACTTGGCTTC
TRBJ2-4	TRBV9	-	-	CASSVQARGNIQYF	TGTGCCAGCAGCGTACAGGCCCGGGGAAACATTCAGTACTTC
TRBJ1-2	TRBV2	-	-	CASSEALRGAGNGYTF	TGTGCCAGCAGTGAAGCGCTTCGGGGGGCGGGTAATGGCTACACCTTC
TRBJ1-2	TRBV29-1	-	once	CSVESGQGNYGYTF	TGCAGCGTTGAATCGGGTCAGGGAAACTATGGCTACACCTTC
TRBJ2-7	TRBV9	-	-	CASSRDIGWEQYF	TGTGCCAGCAGCCGGGACATTGGGTGGGAGCAGTACTTC
TRBJ2-1	TRBV5-1	TRBD1	-	CASSVTGGNEQFF	TGCGCCAGCAGCGTGACAGGGGGCAATGAGCAGTTCTTC
TRBJ2-3	TRBV5-1	-	-	CASSLEGGDDTQYF	TGCGCCAGCAGCCTCGAAGGGGGGGACGATACGCAGTATTTT
TRBJ2-2	TRBV10-3	-	-	CAISEPPGLNTGELFF	TGTGCCATCAGTGAGCCACCGGGACTGAACACCGGGGAGCTGTTTTTT
TRBJ1-6	TRBV27	-	-	CASSFSEYNSPLHF	TGTGCCAGCAGTTTCAGCGAGTATAATTCACCCCTCCACTTT
TRBJ1-3	TRBV6-5	-	-	CASSYAERGNTIYF	TGTGCCAGCAGTTACGCGGAGCGGGGAAACACCATATATTTT
TRBJ1-1	TRBV15	-	-	CATSRDTANTEAFF	TGTGCCACCAGCAGAGATACAGCGAACACTGAAGCTTTCTTT
TRBJ1-1	TRBV5-4	TRBD1	-	CASSSPGQGMNTEAFF	TGTGCCAGCAGCTCACCGGGACAGGGTATGAACACTGAAGCTTTCTTT
TRBJ2-1	TRBV5-6	-	-	CASSFSNEQFF	TGTGCCAGCAGCTTCTCCAATGAGCAGTTCTTC
TRBJ1-5	TRBV6-1	-	-	CASSESYRVGGPQHF	TGTGCCAGCAGTGAATCTTACAGGGTAGGAGGGCCCCAGCATTTT
TRBJ2-7	TRBV7-2	-	-	CASSPPLGEQYF	TGTGCCAGCAGCCCGCCCCTAGGCGAGCAGTACTTC
TRBJ2-4	TRBV5-6	TRBD2	-	CASSLGLAGDIQYF	TGTGCCAGCAGCCTGGGACTAGCGGGGGACATTCAGTACTTC
TRBJ2-1	TRBV2	-	-	CASSEGRNYNEQFF	TGTGCCAGCAGTGAAGGCAGAAACTACAATGAGCAGTTCTTC
TRBJ1-1	TRBV27	-	-	CASRFNRNTEAFF	TGTGCCAGCAGATTTAATCGGAACACTGAAGCTTTCTTT
TRBJ1-6	TRBV6-1	-	-	CASRTEGELSPLHF	TGTGCCAGCAGAACCGAGGGAGAACTCTCGCCCCTCCACTTT
TRBJ2-5	TRBV6-5	-	few	CASSSGGGQQETQYF	TGTGCCAGCAGTTCGGGCGGGGGACAACAAGAGACCCAGTACTTC
TRBJ1-1	TRBV2	-	-	CASSEQPEDTEAFF	TGTGCCAGCAGTGAACAGCCAGAGGACACTGAAGCTTTCTTT
TRBJ1-1	TRBV6-1	TRBD1	-	CASSRTGGSTEAFF	TGTGCCAGCAGTAGGACAGGGGGATCCACTGAAGCTTTCTTT
TRBJ2-1	TRBV4-1	-	-	CASSSSGAESSYNEQFF	TGCGCCAGCAGCTCTTCGGGTGCGGAGAGCTCCTACAATGAGCAGTTCTTC
TRBJ2-5	TRBV13	-	-	CASGGGRAGETQYF	TGTGCCAGCGGGGGCGGACGAGCCGGGGAGACCCAGTACTTC
TRBJ2-7	TRBV5-6	-	-	CASSYMGGALIYEQYF	TGTGCCAGCAGCTACATGGGGGGGGCGCTTATCTACGAGCAGTACTTC
TRBJ2-7	TRBV4-1	TRBD2	-	CASSQVLGGGGVSYEQYF	TGCGCCAGCAGCCAAGTATTAGGCGGCGGGGGGGTATCTTACGAGCAGTACTTC
TRBJ2-2	TRBV11-3	-	few	CASSFGQYTGELFF	TGTGCCAGCAGCTTCGGACAGTACACCGGGGAGCTGTTTTTT
TRBJ2-7	TRBV6-5	-	-	CASSLTDSSYEQYF	TGTGCCAGCAGTCTCACGGACAGCTCCTACGAGCAGTACTTC
TRBJ2-3	TRBV7-9	TRBD2	once	CASSPPGGVADTQYF	TGTGCCAGCAGCCCACCGGGGGGAGTTGCAGATACGCAGTATTTT
TRBJ1-2	TRBV29-1	-	once	CSGESWQDTHGYTF	TGCAGCGGAGAAAGTTGGCAGGACACCCATGGCTACACCTTC
TRBJ1-2	TRBV19	TRBD1	-	CASSRPGQGVDGYTF	TGTGCCAGTAGTCGACCGGGACAGGGAGTAGATGGCTACACCTTC
TRBJ2-5	TRBV5-1	-	-	CASSSDKKETQYF	TGCGCCAGCAGCTCGGACAAGAAAGAGACCCAGTACTTC
TRBJ1-2	TRBV6-1	-	once	CASSEAGRQVSRGYTF	TGTGCCAGCAGTGAAGCGGGCAGGCAGGTCTCACGGGGCTACACCTTC
TRBJ1-1	TRBV18	-	few	CASSLGGDTEAFF	TGTGCCAGCTCACTAGGGGGGGACACTGAAGCTTTCTTT
TRBJ1-1	TRBV27	-	-	CASSLWGGEAFF	TGTGCCAGCAGTTTATGGGGGGGGGAAGCTTTCTTT
TRBJ1-1	TRBV5-1	TRBD1	-	CASSQGQGRAEAFF	TGCGCCAGCAGCCAAGGACAGGGGCGCGCTGAAGCTTTCTTT
TRBJ2-2	TRBV9	TRBD2	-	CASSVLAGSTGELFF	TGTGCCAGCAGCGTATTAGCGGGGAGCACCGGGGAGCTGTTTTTT
TRBJ1-1	TRBV2	TRBD1	-	CASSTQGGDTEAFF	TGTGCCAGCAGTACACAGGGGGGGGACACTGAAGCTTTCTTT
TRBJ1-1	TRBV4-1	-	-	CASSHPPGGDTEAFF	TGCGCCAGCAGCCACCCCCCCGGAGGGGACACTGAAGCTTTCTTT
TRBJ1-2	TRBV5-4	-	-	CASSLAQLPQPYGYTF	TGTGCCAGCAGCTTGGCCCAGTTGCCTCAACCTTATGGCTACACCTTC
TRBJ2-4	TRBV6-5	TRBD2	-	CASSSLAGGTKNIQYF	TGTGCCAGCAGTTCCCTAGCGGGGGGGACCAAAAACATTCAGTACTTC
TRBJ2-5	TRBV5-1	TRBD1	-	CASSVQDRALETQYF	TGCGCCAGCAGCGTCCAGGACAGGGCGTTAGAGACCCAGTACTTC
TRBJ2-7	TRBV5-4	-	-	CASSLQGDAPYEQYF	TGTGCCAGCAGCTTACAGGGAGATGCGCCCTACGAGCAGTACTTC
TRBJ1-2	TRBV27	TRBD1	-	CASSSPRTGLFNYGYTF	TGTGCCAGCAGTTCCCCTCGGACAGGGCTTTTCAACTATGGCTACACCTTC
TRBJ1-1	TRBV6-1	TRBD1	-	CASSNLGQQNTEAFF	TGTGCCAGCAGTAATTTGGGACAGCAAAACACTGAAGCTTTCTTT
TRBJ2-2	TRBV5-4	-	-	CASTPGREVGTGELFF	TGTGCCAGCACCCCTGGGCGGGAAGTGGGCACCGGGGAGCTGTTTTTT
TRBJ2-7	TRBV6-1	-	-	CASGTGYEQYF	TGTGCCAGCGGCACAGGCTACGAGCAGTACTTC
TRBJ2-3	TRBV7-6	TRBD1	-	CASSLGTGAQLRADTQYF	TGTGCCAGCAGCCTCGGGACAGGGGCCCAACTGCGGGCAGATACGCAGTATTTT
TRBJ2-1	TRBV11-2	TRBD2	-	CASSPLPSGGSYNEQFF	TGTGCCAGCAGCCCACTCCCCAGCGGGGGTTCCTACAATGAGCAGTTCTTC
TRBJ2-7	TRBV6-5	-	-	CASRAGEGHEQYF	TGTGCCAGCCGGGCAGGGGAGGGACACGAGCAGTACTTC
TRBJ2-1	TRBV5-8	TRBD1	-	CASRQIGQETYNEQFF	TGTGCCAGCCGACAGATAGGACAGGAGACCTACAATGAGCAGTTCTTC
TRBJ1-2	TRBV4-1	TRBD1	-	CASSQVVQGGLYGYTF	TGCGCCAGCAGCCAAGTGGTCCAGGGGGGTCTGTATGGCTACACCTTC